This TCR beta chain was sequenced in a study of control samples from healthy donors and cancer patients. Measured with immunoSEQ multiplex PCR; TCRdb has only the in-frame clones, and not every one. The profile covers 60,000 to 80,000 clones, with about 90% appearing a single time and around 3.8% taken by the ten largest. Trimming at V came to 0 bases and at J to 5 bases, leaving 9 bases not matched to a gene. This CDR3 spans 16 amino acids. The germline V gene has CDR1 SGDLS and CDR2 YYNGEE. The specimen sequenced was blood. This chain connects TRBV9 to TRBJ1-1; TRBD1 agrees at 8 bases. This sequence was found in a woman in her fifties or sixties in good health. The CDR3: CASSVGLSQGGTEAFF. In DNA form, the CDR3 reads TGTGCCAGCAGCGTAGGTCTATCACAGGGGGGTACTGAAGCTTTCTTT. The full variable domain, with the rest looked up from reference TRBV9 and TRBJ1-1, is DSGVTQTPKHLITATGQRVTLRCSPRSGDLSVYWYQQSLDQGLQFLIQYYNGEERAKGNILERFSAQQFPDLHSELNLSSLELGDSALYFCASSVGLSQGGTEAFFGQGTRLTVV.